This is a list of T cell receptor beta chains from one sample in a study of T cell responses to AZD1222 COVID-19 vaccine. Only in-frame clones appear in the TCRdb table, and some are missing; sequencing was by immunoSEQ multiplex PCR. The sample holds under 200,000 clones, roughly nine tenths seen once. The sequences come from peripheral blood, collected on day 0 of AZD1222 vaccination. The source of these receptors is an adult in good health. The CDR3 runs from the conserved cysteine through the conserved F or W. The order of the fields is V gene, J gene, clone size, D gene, CDR3 DNA, CDR3 protein. A D gene is named only where the DNA matches it firmly. For some rows the clone size is stated as once, few or many, or as a class when expanded; others skip it.

V gene: TRBV28; J gene: TRBJ1-5; clone size: -; D gene: -; CDR3 DNA: TGTGCCAGCCTGAGTCGGGCAGGGGTGGGTCAGCCCCAGCATTTT; CDR3 protein: CASLSRAGVGQPQHF
V gene: TRBV7-2; J gene: TRBJ1-5; clone size: -; D gene: -; CDR3 DNA: TGTGCCAGCAGCTCGGCCCTTAGCAATCAGCCCCAGCATTTT; CDR3 protein: CASSSALSNQPQHF
V gene: TRBV19; J gene: TRBJ1-4; clone size: -; D gene: -; CDR3 DNA: TGTGCCAGTAAAGCGGCAGGGATGAGCGAAAAACTGTTTTTT; CDR3 protein: CASKAAGMSEKLFF
V gene: TRBV4-1; J gene: TRBJ1-2; clone size: -; D gene: TRBD1; CDR3 DNA: TGCGCCAGCAGCCTCAGGGACAGGGGGCTTTCTTCCCACTATGGCTACACCTTC; CDR3 protein: CASSLRDRGLSSHYGYTF
V gene: TRBV6-2/TRBV6-3; J gene: TRBJ1-2; clone size: -; D gene: -; CDR3 DNA: TGTGCCAGCAGTACTACAGCCGGCTACACCTTC; CDR3 protein: CASSTTAGYTF
V gene: TRBV27; J gene: TRBJ1-4; clone size: -; D gene: TRBD1; CDR3 DNA: TGTGCCAGCGTTCACAAGGAGGACAGGGTGGCAACTAATGAAAAACTGTTTTTT; CDR3 protein: CASVHKEDRVATNEKLFF
V gene: TRBV6-6; J gene: TRBJ2-7; clone size: -; D gene: -; CDR3 DNA: TGTGCCAGCAGCCCTACCTACGAGCAGTACTTC; CDR3 protein: CASSPTYEQYF
V gene: TRBV11-2; J gene: TRBJ2-7; clone size: -; D gene: -; CDR3 DNA: TGTGCCAGCAGCTCCCTTGTCTACGAGCAGTACTTC; CDR3 protein: CASSSLVYEQYF
V gene: TRBV7-2; J gene: TRBJ2-1; clone size: -; D gene: -; CDR3 DNA: TGTGCCAGCAGCTTAGGGGTTATTGAGCAGTTCTTC; CDR3 protein: CASSLGVIEQFF
V gene: TRBV19; J gene: TRBJ1-2; clone size: -; D gene: -; CDR3 DNA: TGTGCCAGTAATGTGCAGGGGTCGAGGTATGGCTACACCTTC; CDR3 protein: CASNVQGSRYGYTF
V gene: TRBV19; J gene: TRBJ2-4; clone size: -; D gene: TRBD1; CDR3 DNA: TGTGCCAGTAGTAAAGACAGGGGGAAAAACATTCAGTACTTC; CDR3 protein: CASSKDRGKNIQYF
V gene: TRBV5-4; J gene: TRBJ1-1; clone size: -; D gene: -; CDR3 DNA: TGTGCCAGCAGCTTGTATGGGACCACTGAAGCTTTCTTT; CDR3 protein: CASSLYGTTEAFF
V gene: TRBV12-3/TRBV12-4; J gene: TRBJ1-2; clone size: -; D gene: -; CDR3 DNA: TGTGCCAGCATCCCAGGGGACCACTATGGCTACACCTTC; CDR3 protein: CASIPGDHYGYTF
V gene: TRBV6-6; J gene: TRBJ2-5; clone size: -; D gene: TRBD2; CDR3 DNA: TGTGCCAGCAGTTACTCATCTAGCGGCCAAGAGACCCAGTACTTC; CDR3 protein: CASSYSSSGQETQYF
V gene: TRBV7-2; J gene: TRBJ2-1; clone size: -; D gene: TRBD2; CDR3 DNA: TGTGCCAGCAGCACAGGGACTAGCGTTAACAATGAGCAGTTCTTC; CDR3 protein: CASSTGTSVNNEQFF
V gene: TRBV30; J gene: TRBJ2-2; clone size: -; D gene: -; CDR3 DNA: TGTGCCTGGAGTGTAAGCCGGGGTACCGGGGAGCTGTTTTTT; CDR3 protein: CAWSVSRGTGELFF
V gene: TRBV7-2; J gene: TRBJ2-7; clone size: -; D gene: TRBD1; CDR3 DNA: TGTGCCAGCAGGGGACAGGGGAGGTACGAGCAGTACTTC; CDR3 protein: CASRGQGRYEQYF
V gene: TRBV5-6; J gene: TRBJ1-2; clone size: -; D gene: TRBD1; CDR3 DNA: TGTGCCAGCAGCTTGGGGGACAGGGAATATGGCTACACCTTC; CDR3 protein: CASSLGDREYGYTF
V gene: TRBV4-3; J gene: TRBJ2-3; clone size: -; D gene: TRBD2; CDR3 DNA: TGCGCCAGCAGCAAAATTAGCGGGAGAACAGATACGCAGTATTTT; CDR3 protein: CASSKISGRTDTQYF
V gene: TRBV19; J gene: TRBJ1-1; clone size: -; D gene: -; CDR3 DNA: TGTGCCAGTATCACGGGGCAGGGGAACACTGAAGCTTTCTTT; CDR3 protein: CASITGQGNTEAFF
V gene: TRBV2; J gene: TRBJ1-4; clone size: -; D gene: TRBD1; CDR3 DNA: TGTGCCAGCAGGGGACAGAGAGCTAATGAAAAACTGTTTTTT; CDR3 protein: CASRGQRANEKLFF
V gene: TRBV2; J gene: TRBJ1-4; clone size: -; D gene: TRBD1; CDR3 DNA: TGTGCCAGCATCGAAGGGGGCACTAATGAAAAACTGTTTTTT; CDR3 protein: CASIEGGTNEKLFF
V gene: TRBV15; J gene: TRBJ2-5; clone size: -; D gene: -; CDR3 DNA: TGTGCCACCAGCAGAACCCTTCTCTTCCAAGAGACCCAGTACTTC; CDR3 protein: CATSRTLLFQETQYF
V gene: TRBV7-8; J gene: TRBJ1-1; clone size: -; D gene: TRBD1; CDR3 DNA: TGTGCCAGCAGCTTAAGGACAGGGGGATTGAACACTGAAGCTTTCTTT; CDR3 protein: CASSLRTGGLNTEAFF
V gene: TRBV9; J gene: TRBJ2-3; clone size: few; D gene: TRBD2; CDR3 DNA: TGTGCCAGCAGCGCCCACGAGCGGGAGAGTATCACAGATACGCAGTATTTT; CDR3 protein: CASSAHERESITDTQYF
V gene: TRBV19; J gene: TRBJ1-4; clone size: -; D gene: TRBD1; CDR3 DNA: TGTGCCAGCAGCCCGGACAGGGGGCGTAAGGAAAAACTGTTTTTT; CDR3 protein: CASSPDRGRKEKLFF
V gene: TRBV3-1/TRBV3-2; J gene: TRBJ1-1; clone size: -; D gene: -; CDR3 DNA: TGTGCCAGCAGCCAAGAAACAGCGGTTCAGAAAGCTTTCTTT; CDR3 protein: CASSQETAVQKAFF
V gene: TRBV18; J gene: TRBJ2-7; clone size: -; D gene: TRBD2; CDR3 DNA: TGTGCCAGCTCATCCGTAGGACTAGCGGGAGAGGAGCAGTACTTC; CDR3 protein: CASSSVGLAGEEQYF
V gene: TRBV24-1; J gene: TRBJ1-2; clone size: few; D gene: -; CDR3 DNA: TGTGCCACCAGTGATTCGTTACTTTCTGGCTACACCTTC; CDR3 protein: CATSDSLLSGYTF
V gene: TRBV24-1; J gene: TRBJ2-1; clone size: -; D gene: TRBD1; CDR3 DNA: TGTGCCACCAGCGAAGGGGGACAGGGGTTCAATGAGCAGTTCTTC; CDR3 protein: CATSEGGQGFNEQFF
V gene: TRBV28; J gene: TRBJ2-2; clone size: -; D gene: -; CDR3 DNA: TGTGCCAGCAGGTACTACACCGGGGAGCTGTTTTTT; CDR3 protein: CASRYYTGELFF
V gene: TRBV7-2; J gene: TRBJ1-6; clone size: -; D gene: -; CDR3 DNA: TGTGCCAGCAGCTTCCAGGGGTCGCCCGGAAGCTCCTATAATTCACCCCTCCACTTT; CDR3 protein: CASSFQGSPGSSYNSPLHF
V gene: TRBV6-5; J gene: TRBJ1-4; clone size: once; D gene: -; CDR3 DNA: TGTGCCAGCAGTACCTACAGAGCTCTTAATGAAAAACTGTTTTTT; CDR3 protein: CASSTYRALNEKLFF
V gene: TRBV6-1; J gene: TRBJ1-1; clone size: -; D gene: -; CDR3 DNA: TGTGCCAGCAGTGTACTACAAACGACTGAAGCTTTCTTT; CDR3 protein: CASSVLQTTEAFF
V gene: TRBV7-6; J gene: TRBJ1-2; clone size: -; D gene: TRBD1; CDR3 DNA: TGTGCCAGCAGCTTATATCGGACAGGGGGCGGTGGCTACACCTTC; CDR3 protein: CASSLYRTGGGGYTF
V gene: TRBV2; J gene: TRBJ2-2; clone size: few; D gene: TRBD2; CDR3 DNA: TGTGCCAGCAGCGGGACTAGCGGGGGGAGGGACACCGGGGAGCTGTTTTTT; CDR3 protein: CASSGTSGGRDTGELFF
V gene: TRBV12-3/TRBV12-4; J gene: TRBJ1-5; clone size: -; D gene: -; CDR3 DNA: TGTGCCAGCAGTCCTGAAAATCAGCCCCAGCATTTT; CDR3 protein: CASSPENQPQHF
V gene: TRBV2; J gene: TRBJ1-6; clone size: once; D gene: -; CDR3 DNA: TGTGCCAGCAGTGTTGCCCGCACTAAAACAGGGCTTGGCAATTCACCCCTCCACTTT; CDR3 protein: CASSVARTKTGLGNSPLHF
V gene: TRBV2; J gene: TRBJ1-2; clone size: -; D gene: -; CDR3 DNA: TGTGCCAGCAACGACGGAATTGCCGACGGCTACACCTTC; CDR3 protein: CASNDGIADGYTF
V gene: TRBV11-2; J gene: TRBJ2-7; clone size: -; D gene: -; CDR3 DNA: TGTGCCAGCAGCCGCCTGGACAAAGCCTACGAGCAGTACTTC; CDR3 protein: CASSRLDKAYEQYF
V gene: TRBV7-6; J gene: TRBJ2-2; clone size: -; D gene: -; CDR3 DNA: TGTGCCAGCAGCTTGACAGGGAACACCGGGGAGCTGTTTTTT; CDR3 protein: CASSLTGNTGELFF
V gene: TRBV4-3; J gene: TRBJ2-7; clone size: -; D gene: TRBD2; CDR3 DNA: TGCGCCAGCAGCCAAGTCCTCCACTGGGGGGGGGTCGGAAACGAGCAGTACTTC; CDR3 protein: CASSQVLHWGGVGNEQYF
V gene: TRBV6-4; J gene: TRBJ1-2; clone size: -; D gene: -; CDR3 DNA: TGTGCCAGCAGACCCGGGACAACCTATGGCTACACCTTC; CDR3 protein: CASRPGTTYGYTF
V gene: TRBV5-1; J gene: TRBJ2-1; clone size: -; D gene: -; CDR3 DNA: TGCGCCAGCAGCTTGGGACAGGAGCAGTTCTTC; CDR3 protein: CASSLGQEQFF
V gene: TRBV9; J gene: TRBJ1-1; clone size: few; D gene: -; CDR3 DNA: TGTGCCAGCAGCGCCCGCGCCGGCAACACTGAAGCTTTCTTT; CDR3 protein: CASSARAGNTEAFF
V gene: TRBV11-2; J gene: TRBJ2-1; clone size: -; D gene: TRBD2; CDR3 DNA: TGTGCCAGCAGCTCGAGACTAGCGGGGGCCACCTACAATGAGCAGTTCTTC; CDR3 protein: CASSSRLAGATYNEQFF
V gene: TRBV28; J gene: TRBJ2-7; clone size: few; D gene: TRBD1; CDR3 DNA: TGTGCCAGCAGCCCCGGGACAGGGGACTACGAGCAGTACTTC; CDR3 protein: CASSPGTGDYEQYF
V gene: TRBV2; J gene: TRBJ1-1; clone size: -; D gene: -; CDR3 DNA: TGTGCCAGCAGTGAAATAGCCAGCCTTGAAGCTTTCTTT; CDR3 protein: CASSEIASLEAFF
V gene: TRBV10-3; J gene: TRBJ2-1; clone size: -; D gene: TRBD2; CDR3 DNA: TGTGCCATCATGGGCGGGGGGTCTTACAATGAGCAGTTCTTC; CDR3 protein: CAIMGGGSYNEQFF
V gene: TRBV4-3; J gene: TRBJ1-2; clone size: -; D gene: -; CDR3 DNA: TGCGCCAGCAGCCAAGAATATGACAGGAACTATGGCTACACCTTC; CDR3 protein: CASSQEYDRNYGYTF
V gene: TRBV9; J gene: TRBJ1-2; clone size: -; D gene: -; CDR3 DNA: TGTGCCAGCAGCGTAGAAGGTTATGGCTACACCTTC; CDR3 protein: CASSVEGYGYTF
V gene: TRBV28; J gene: TRBJ2-3; clone size: -; D gene: -; CDR3 DNA: TGTGCCAGCAGTTCTCCCGGGACAACGCAGTATTTT; CDR3 protein: CASSSPGTTQYF